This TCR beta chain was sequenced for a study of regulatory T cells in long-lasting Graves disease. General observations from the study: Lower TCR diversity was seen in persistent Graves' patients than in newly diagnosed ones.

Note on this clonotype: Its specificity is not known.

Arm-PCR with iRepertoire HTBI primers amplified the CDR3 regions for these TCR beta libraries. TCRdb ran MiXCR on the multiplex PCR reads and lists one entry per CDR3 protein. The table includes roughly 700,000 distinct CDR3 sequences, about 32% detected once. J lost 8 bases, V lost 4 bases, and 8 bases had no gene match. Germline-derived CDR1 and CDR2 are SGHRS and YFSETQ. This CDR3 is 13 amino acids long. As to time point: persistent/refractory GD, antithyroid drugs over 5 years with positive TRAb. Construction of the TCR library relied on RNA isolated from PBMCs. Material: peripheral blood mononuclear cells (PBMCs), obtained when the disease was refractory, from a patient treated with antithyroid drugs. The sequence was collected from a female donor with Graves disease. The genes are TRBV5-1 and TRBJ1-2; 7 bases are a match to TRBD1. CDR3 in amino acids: CASSIGQAGGYTF. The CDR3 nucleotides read TGCGCCAGCAGCATAGGACAGGCGGGGGGCTACACCTTC. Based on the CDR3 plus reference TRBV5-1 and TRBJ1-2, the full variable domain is KAGVTQTPRYLIKTRGQQVTLSCSPISGHRSVSWYQQTPGQGLQFLFEYFSETQRNKGNFPGRFSGRQFSNSRSEMNVSTLELGDSALYLCASSIGQAGGYTFGSGTRLTVV.